The next 21 T cell receptor beta chains were all read from a single sample in a study of low-dose radiotherapy and immunotherapy resistance in tumors. Time point meaning: before trial treatment. Priming of first-strand cDNA relied on TRAV- and TRBV-specific primers (covering alpha and beta chains). TCR amplification used 20 to 25 PCR cycles, a constant-region primer and a V-primer adapter. Each CDR3 protein is one row after TCRdb ran MiXCR on the reads. The data hold 65,000 to 95,000 distinct CDR3 sequences, with approximately 17% observed a single time. Material: PBMCs, obtained before treatment. The receptors shown here come from a male donor with prostate cancer.

Worth noting for this clonotype: A far bigger clonotype differs at one base, so this is likely a read error. The chain recombines TRBV9 with TRBJ2-1, with TRBD2 matching over 13 bases. Trimming took 3 bases from V and 13 from J; bases not matched to a gene: 19. Germline V gene sequence: CDR1 SGDLS, CDR2 YYNGEE. The CDR3 runs 18 residues. CDR3 nucleotides: TGTGCCAGCAGCGCCCAAGTATTGGGACTAGCGGGGCAAGAGACCCAGTTCTTC. Residues: CASSAQVLGLAGQETQFF.

This clonotype was seen at least ten times. The genes are TRBV5-6 and TRBJ2-4, with 8 bases that match TRBD1. J gave up 3 bases and V 6 bases, and 14 bases lay outside the gene matches. The V gene's germline CDR1 is SGHDT and CDR2 YYEEEE. CDR3 length: 17 amino acids. CDR3 sequence reads: CASTKSPDRVGKNIQYF. The CDR3 DNA follows: TGTGCCAGCACCAAATCGCCGGACAGGGTGGGCAAAAACATTCAGTACTTC. Variable domain in full (rest from reference TRBV5-6 and TRBJ2-4): DAGVTQSPTHLIKTRGQQVTLRCSPKSGHDTVSWYQQALGQGPQFIFQYYEEEERQRGNFPDRFSGHQFPNYSSELNVNALLLGDSALYLCASTKSPDRVGKNIQYFGAGTRLSVL.

This clonotype was counted at least ten times. CDR3 region: CASSQPASGQGGGYTF. CDR3 sequence (DNA): TGCGCCAGCAGCCAACCAGCCTCGGGACAGGGGGGTGGCTACACCTTC. The genes are TRBV4-1 and TRBJ1-2; 11 bases map to TRBD1. The CDR3 contains 16 residues. The ends lost 2 bases at V and 7 bases at J; junction bases unmatched: 9. Germline-derived CDR1 and CDR2 are MGHRA and YSYEKL.

This clonotype has ten or more counts. The rearrangement joins TRBV20-1 to TRBJ2-2, with 7 positions matching TRBD2. This CDR3 is built from 13 residues. Germline V lookup: CDR1 DFQATT, CDR2 SNEGSKA (reference sequence). The V and J ends lost 7 bases and 5 bases, in that order; junction bases with no gene match: 7. CDR3 sequence (DNA): TGCAGTGTAGGGAGGGGAGCGACCGGGGAGCTGTTTTTT. It encodes CSVGRGATGELFF.

This clonotype showed up many times. The chain has TRBV20-1 and TRBJ1-5, with D hard to call. V lost 0 bases to trimming and J lost 1 base, with 10 bases between them. In germline, CDR1 is DFQATT, CDR2 SNEGSKA (reference sequence). The CDR3 extends over 15 amino acids. CDR3 amino acids: CSARDQMGSNQPQHF. The CDR3 DNA sequence: TGCAGTGCTAGAGATCAAATGGGCAGCAATCAGCCCCAGCATTTT.

The V gene is TRBV6-1, the J gene TRBJ2-1, with D possibly matching TRBD1 (5 bases). V was pared by 5 bases and J by 4 bases, with 18 bases between. This CDR3 spans 16 amino acids. Germline V CDR1 and CDR2: MNHNS, SASEGT. DNA for the CDR3: TGTGCCAGCAGTTACCCGGTGGGGCCGGAGTACAATGAGCAGTTCTTC. Protein: CASSYPVGPEYNEQFF.

This clonotype was counted many times. This sequence joins TRBV11-2 and TRBJ2-3; D not resolved. The CDR3 sequence is 12 residues long. CDR1 SGHAT and CDR2 FQNNGV come from the germline V gene. Trimming stripped 5 bases from V and 5 bases from J, with 8 bases between. Written as DNA, the CDR3 is TGTGCCAGCAGCGGCGTGGGAGATACGCAGTATTTT. It specifies CASSGVGDTQYF.

This clonotype was recorded many times. The chain has TRBV6-5 and TRBJ1-5, with D possibly TRBD1 on 5 matching bases. This CDR3 spans 16 amino acids. From germline, CDR1 is MNHEY and CDR2 SVGAGI. Between the trimmed V and J ends, which lost 4 bases and 0 bases, there was a span of 13 bases. The CDR3 region is CASSFGRAASNQPQHF. CDR3 bases: TGTGCCAGCAGTTTCGGCAGGGCGGCTAGCAATCAGCCCCAGCATTTT.

Worth noting for this clonotype: A far bigger clonotype differs at one base, so this is likely a read error. The chain has TRBV27 and TRBJ2-5; D may be TRBD2 (6 bases). V shed 3 bases and J shed 11 bases, with 16 bases lying between them. The CDR3 is 13 residues long. Germline assignment: CDR1 MNHEY and CDR2 SMNVEV (reference sequence). The CDR3 here is CASSFMGGNEQYF. CDR3 in DNA: TGTGCCAGCAGTTTTATGGGGGGTAATGAGCAGTACTTC.

This clonotype was observed many times. The rearrangement joins TRBV5-1 to TRBJ2-1; 7 bases fit TRBD2. Germline V gene lookup returns CDR1 SGHRS and CDR2 YFSETQ. The CDR3 covers 13 residues. V gave up 7 bases and J gave up 8 bases; unmatched junction bases: 9. CDR3 residues: CASARLAGDEQFF. The CDR3 DNA sequence: TGCGCCAGCGCTAGGCTCGCGGGGGATGAGCAGTTCTTC.

V usage is TRBV28 and J usage is TRBJ2-1, with 8 bases aligning to TRBD2. The ends lost 5 bases at V and 9 bases at J; junction bases unmatched: 6. Germline CDR1 MDHEN, CDR2 SYDVKM. CDR3 length: 13 residues. CDR3 residues: CASSLGGAGEQFF. The CDR3 DNA is TGTGCCAGCAGTCTCGGGGGGGCCGGTGAGCAGTTCTTC.

In this sample, this clonotype turned up many times. The rearrangement uses TRBV6-2 or TRBV6-3 and TRBJ1-5; D call uncertain. Trimming removed 10 bases from V and 6 bases from J, with 13 bases in between. The CDR3 sequence is 12 residues long. The germline gives CDR1 MNHEY, CDR2 SVGEGT. CDR3 sequence: CATHARVQPQHF. CDR3 sequence (DNA): TGTGCCACCCACGCAAGGGTTCAGCCCCAGCATTTT.

This clonotype appeared many times. The V call is TRBV24-1, the J call TRBJ2-1; perhaps TRBD1 as D (6 bases). V was cut by 4 bases and J by 5 bases, with 17 bases left in between. CDR1 is KGHDR, CDR2 SFDVKD, per germline. CDR3 length: 16 amino acids. CDR3 protein: CATSDIRDTRNNEQFF. CDR3 DNA sequence: TGTGCCACCAGTGACATCCGGGACACCAGGAACAATGAGCAGTTCTTC.

This clonotype was recorded many times. V gene TRBV30 combines with J gene TRBJ2-7; no clear D gene. The germline CDR1 and CDR2 sequences are GTSNPN and SVGIG (reference sequence). The CDR3 covers 17 residues. Trimming removed 1 base from V and 0 bases from J, with 19 bases in between. DNA of the CDR3: TGTGCCTGGAGTGCCCAAGGATCTTCGGAGTACTCCTACGAGCAGTACTTC. Protein sequence: CAWSAQGSSEYSYEQYF.

This clonotype has ten or more counts. Here the CDR3 reads CASSFGAFYEQYF. The CDR3 bases are TGTGCCAGCAGCTTTGGGGCTTTCTACGAGCAGTACTTC. The rearrangement joins TRBV7-2 to TRBJ2-7, with D perhaps TRBD1 (5 bases). Looked up from germline, CDR1 is SGHTA and CDR2 is FQGNSA. Trimming stripped 3 bases from V and 3 bases from J, with 9 bases between. This CDR3 is 13 amino acids long.

This clonotype occurred a few times. A far larger clone is one base from this, pointing to a likely read error. This chain links TRBV2 with TRBJ2-5; D call uncertain. CDR3 length: 16 residues. The V and J ends lost 2 bases and 11 bases respectively, with 24 bases between them. In germline, CDR1 is SNHLY, CDR2 FYNNEI. The CDR3 reads CASSETPPSSYNEQYF. The CDR3 DNA sequence: TGTGCCAGCAGTGAAACGCCGCCCAGCTCCTACAATGAGCAGTACTTC.

The sample holds many counts of this clonotype. This chain joins TRBV20-1 and TRBJ2-3, with 8 positions matching TRBD2. J lost 1 base, V lost 1 base, and 7 bases had no gene match. Looked up from germline, CDR1 is DFQATT and CDR2 is SNEGSKA (reference sequence). This CDR3 spans 16 amino acids. In nucleotides, the CDR3 is TGCAGTGCTAGAGGTCCTAGCGGGTTTCGCACAGATACGCAGTATTTT. This sequence encodes CSARGPSGFRTDTQYF.

This clonotype was detected many times. V is TRBV12-3 or TRBV12-4 and J is TRBJ2-5, with D maybe TRBD2 (6 bases). Trimming removed 6 bases from V and 4 bases from J, with 15 bases in between. This CDR3 has 14 amino acids. The CDR3 reads CASSQTSLGETQYF. Written as DNA, the CDR3 is TGTGCCAGCAGCCAGACTAGTTTGGGAGAGACCCAGTACTTC.

This clonotype appeared many times. CDR3 bases: TGTGCCTGGAGTGAGGTAGCGAACACCGGGGAGCTGTTTTTT. The encoded protein is CAWSEVANTGELFF. The chain links TRBV30 to TRBJ2-2; no clear D gene. The CDR3 extends over 14 amino acids. Trimming took off 1 base at V and 0 bases at J, with 6 bases between the two ends. Germline-derived CDR1 and CDR2 are GTSNPN and SVGIG (reference sequence). The full variable domain, rest sourced from reference TRBV30 and TRBJ2-2, is SQTIHQWPATLVQPVGSPLSLECTVEGTSNPNLYWYRQAAGRGLQLLFYSVGIGQISSEVPQNLSASRPQDRQFILSSKKLLLSDSGFYLCAWSEVANTGELFFGEGSRLTVL.

This clonotype was detected once. This probably arose from a read error, given a far larger clone one base away. The chain combines TRBV7-4 with TRBJ1-1, with D unresolved. The V end lost 5 bases, the J end lost 1 base, and 14 bases lay between the germline ends. The CDR3 covers 15 residues. Germline-derived CDR1 and CDR2 are SGHVT and SQSDAQ. CDR3 residues: CASSPCPPENTEAFF. The CDR3 bases are TGTGCCAGCAGCCCCTGCCCGCCGGAGAACACTGAAGCTTTCTTT.

This clonotype has ten or more counts. The chain carries TRBV6-4 and TRBJ2-3; D is unclear. The ends were cut back, 8 bases at V and 7 bases at J, with 7 bases in the middle. Germline V gene data show CDR1 as MRHNA and CDR2 as SNTAGT. The CDR3 is made up of 10 amino acids. Written as DNA, the CDR3 is TGTGCCAGCCTAAAATATACGCAGTATTTT. Translated, it gives CASLKYTQYF.